These 5 T cell receptor beta chains share one sample of origin, sequenced in a study of CXCR3-negative and CXCR3-positive naive CD8 T cells. TRB cDNA libraries were made by UMI-labeled 5' RACE. TCRdb re-called the 5' RACE reads and gives one entry per CDR3 protein, without DNA. Here the sample table reports about 57,000 distinct CDR3 sequences. Study results and caveats: The TRB CDR3s that CXCR3-positive naive cells carried were more hydrophobic than those of CXCR3-negative naive cells.

Their recognized antigens are unknown. The sequencing sample was made of naive CXCR3+ CD8+ T cells from blood. As to subset: CD45RO-CCR7+CD27+CD95- naive CD8+ T cells expressing CXCR3 (TNR3+). These receptors were taken from a human donor in good health. Some clones in this sample may be carry-over from other donors' samples.

V usage is TRBV15 and J usage is TRBJ2-7. Germline values: CDR1 LNHNV, CDR2 YYDKDF (reference sequence). This CDR3 is built from 14 residues. CDR3 in amino acids: CATSRVEGSYEQYF.

V and J are TRBV7-9 and TRBJ1-1; with no DNA, the TCRdb D assignment of TRBD1 cannot be verified. CDR3 length: 14 residues. CDR1 is SEHNR and CDR2 is FQNEAQ in the germline V gene (reference sequence). CDR3 sequence: CASSADRGRPEAFF.

The gene calls are TRBV29-1 and TRBJ2-1; TCRdb returns TRBD2, unconfirmable since there is no DNA. Germline CDR1 is SQVTM and CDR2 is ANQGSEA. CDR3 length equals 12 residues. Here the CDR3 reads CSVEGLGGVSVF.

This chain joins TRBV29-1 and TRBJ2-7; without DNA, the TCRdb call of TRBD1 cannot be checked. Germline V gene data show CDR1 as SQVTM and CDR2 as ANQGSEA. The CDR3 spans 13 residues. The CDR3 reads CSVLTGGSYEQYF.

This rearrangement joins TRBV20-1 to TRBJ2-3; lacking DNA, the TRBD1 call made by TCRdb goes unchecked. The CDR3 loop spans 15 amino acids. Germline V gene lookup returns CDR1 DFQATT and CDR2 SNEGSKA (reference sequence). CDR3 sequence reads: CSALRGGMITDTQYF.